This TCR beta chain was sequenced for a study of blood T cell repertoires in COVID-19. Across the whole study: COVID-19 samples collected from the United States, Italy and Spain covered acute and convalescent phases. T cells, B-cell-depleted T cells, or PBMCs provided the cDNA or gDNA that served as material.

Original methodology: Reference gene primer amplification in the assay estimated nucleated cell counts. The table came from immunoSEQ multiplex PCR; TCRdb's copy has only in-frame clones and leaves some out. The DNA gave D and trimming, while V, J and clone size come from that table. The sample lists around 57,000 clones, about nine tenths occurring once. V was pared by 3 bases and J by 1 base, with 7 bases between. CDR3 length: 14 amino acids. The germline V gene has CDR1 LGHDT and CDR2 YNNKEL (reference sequence). Concerning this clone itself: The same CDR3 can be traced to other DNA sequences in this sample.

The material sequenced was peripheral blood. The rearrangement links TRBV3-1 (or the pseudogene TRBV3-2) to TRBJ1-3, with D perhaps TRBD1 (6 bases). The sequence came from a man between 45 and 60 years old with active COVID-19. The CDR3 region is CASSQQGSGNTIYF. The CDR3 nucleotides are TGTGCCAGCAGCCAGCAGGGGTCTGGAAACACCATATATTTT.